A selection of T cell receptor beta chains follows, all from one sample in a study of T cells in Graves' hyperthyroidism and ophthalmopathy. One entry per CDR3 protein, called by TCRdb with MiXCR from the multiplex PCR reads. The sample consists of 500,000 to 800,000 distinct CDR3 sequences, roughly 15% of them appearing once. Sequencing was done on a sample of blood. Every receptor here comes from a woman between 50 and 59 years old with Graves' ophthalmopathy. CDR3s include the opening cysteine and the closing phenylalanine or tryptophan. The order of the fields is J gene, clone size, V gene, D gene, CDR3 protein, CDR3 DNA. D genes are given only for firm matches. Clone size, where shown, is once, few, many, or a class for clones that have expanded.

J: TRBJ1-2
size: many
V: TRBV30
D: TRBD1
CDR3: CAWSVDRGNYGYTF
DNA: TGTGCCTGGAGCGTAGACAGGGGCAACTATGGCTACACCTTC

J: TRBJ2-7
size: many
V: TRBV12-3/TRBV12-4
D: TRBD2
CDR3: CASRVAGEGYEQYF
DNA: TGTGCCAGCAGAGTAGCGGGAGAAGGGTACGAGCAGTACTTC

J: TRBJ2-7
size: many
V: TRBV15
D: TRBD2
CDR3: CATSEGLRRQYF
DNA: TGTGCCACCAGCGAGGGACTACGTAGGCAGTACTTC

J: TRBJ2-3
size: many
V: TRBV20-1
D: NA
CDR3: CSVPDTISTDTQYF
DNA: TGCAGTGTCCCCGACACGATTAGCACAGATACGCAGTATTTT

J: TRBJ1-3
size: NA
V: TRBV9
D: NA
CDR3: CASSRLGGNTIYF
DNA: TGTGCCAGCAGCCGATTGGGTGGAAACACCATATATTTT

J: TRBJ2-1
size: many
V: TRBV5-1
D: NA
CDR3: CASSLRPQSISYNEQFF
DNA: TGCGCCAGCAGCTTGAGACCTCAAAGCATATCCTACAATGAGCAGTTCTTC

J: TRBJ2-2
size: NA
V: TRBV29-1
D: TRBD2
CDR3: CSVVKRGGNNTGELFF
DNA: TGCAGCGTCGTAAAGCGGGGAGGGAATAACACCGGGGAGCTGTTTTTT

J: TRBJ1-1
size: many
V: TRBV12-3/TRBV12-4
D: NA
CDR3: CASSVHLMNTEAFF
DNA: TGTGCCAGCAGTGTACACCTTATGAACACTGAAGCTTTCTTT

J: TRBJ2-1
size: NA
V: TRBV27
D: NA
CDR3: CAILHRGGEQFF
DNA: TGTGCCATCCTACACAGGGGAGGGGAGCAGTTCTTC

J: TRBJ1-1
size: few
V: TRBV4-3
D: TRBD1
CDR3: CASSQETTGGDPEAFF
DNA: TGCGCCAGCAGCCAAGAAACAACAGGGGGCGACCCTGAAGCTTTCTTT

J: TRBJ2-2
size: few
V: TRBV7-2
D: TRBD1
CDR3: CASSPQGQGPGELFF
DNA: TGTGCCAGCAGCCCTCAGGGACAGGGACCCGGGGAGCTGTTTTTT

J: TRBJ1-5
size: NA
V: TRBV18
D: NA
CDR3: CASSPMGSNQPQHF
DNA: TGTGCCAGCTCACCAATGGGGAGCAATCAGCCCCAGCATTTT